This T cell receptor (beta chain) was recorded in a study of OX40 agonist ivuxolimab in advanced cancers. Turning to the study itself: Patients undergoing dose escalation presented with hepatocellular carcinoma, melanoma, renal cell or head and neck cancer. Study-wide points: Partial responders at 0.1-3.0 mg/kg showed near-lowest clonal expansion. Compared with CD4+, CD8+ T cells on average had more expanded clones.

Sampling of blood occurred at baseline, cycle 4 day 1, and cycle 7 day 1. Assay used: immunoSEQ multiplex PCR; TCRdb lists only in-frame clones, some missing. Of 150,000 to 190,000 clones listed, 85% to 95% were seen once; the top ten hold just over 0.3%. V was pared by 4 bases and J by 5 bases, with 2 bases between. This CDR3 has 10 residues. Germline values: CDR1 SQVTM, CDR2 ANQGSEA. With regard to this clone: Its antigen remains unidentified.

This specimen consisted of CD4+ or CD8+ T cells sorted from blood, obtained in a trial of the OX40 agonist ivuxolimab. This TCR derives from an adult with an advanced solid tumor such as melanoma, head and neck, liver or kidney cancer. J is TRBJ1-4 and V is TRBV29-1; no clear D. CDR3 sequence (DNA): TGCAGCGTTGGGAATGAAAAACTGTTTTTT. This sequence encodes CSVGNEKLFF. The full variable domain, its missing parts supplied by reference TRBV29-1 and TRBJ1-4, is SAVISQKPSRDICQRGTSLTIQCQVDSQVTMMFWYRQQPGQSLTLIATANQGSEATYESGFVIDKFPISRPNLTFSTLTVSNMSPEDSSIYLCSVGNEKLFFGSGTQLSVL.